This T cell receptor beta chain was identified in a study of blood T cell repertoires in COVID-19 (dated by TCRdb to about 2020). Broadly, across the study: Samples from collaborators originated in the United States, Italy and Spain and spanned both the acute and convalescent phases of COVID-19. The samples were drawn from two sources: the first 160 participants of the ongoing ImmuneRACE study, and 1,000 to 1,500 subjects contributed by 6 global collaborators. The material from the prospective study consisted of cDNA or gDNA derived from T cells, B-cell-depleted T cells, or PBMCs. The repertoires were made available in a free public database intended to serve as a resource for research on the immune response to SARS-CoV-2. Subjects who had been exposed to COVID-19, were actively infected with it, or had recovered from it provided the deeply sampled blood TCRbeta repertoires that made up the dataset. Where available, HLA class I and class II types were taken from metadata supplied by the sample provider and were not determined by assay-based typing. Nearly every sample came with metadata listing a de-identified subject ID, COVID-19 status, age in years and sex. The investigation overall reported the following: Clinical and demographic metadata were provided uncurated, with the amount varying by source and participant.

As to this clone: Its cognate antigen has yet to be identified. No much larger clone is present one base from it, and per-base qualities are unavailable.

Whole blood was collected in K2EDTA tubes by collaborating institutions according to the institutions' own protocols. For TCRbeta analysis, collaborator samples were shipped as frozen whole blood, as isolated PBMCs, or as DNA extracted from either sample type. TCRbeta CDR3 regions were amplified from genomic DNA using the immunoSEQ Assay, a bias-controlled multiplex PCR. Regarding the original processing steps: The number of nucleated cells in each sample was estimated by amplification of reference gene primers within the assay. To quantify the absolute abundance of each unique TCRbeta CDR3 rearrangement, sequence reads were collapsed and filtered. For each sample, productive Simpson clonality was calculated as the square root of Simpson's diversity index across productive rearrangements. This is the immuneACCESS table as TCRdb keeps it, with only in-frame sequences that have V and J called. A part of the clones is gone; compared with another copy, unresolved V genes explain less than half, and the rest is unexplained. That table furnishes V, J and clone size, whereas the DNA furnished D and trimming. The sample records 80,000 to 130,000 clones, 80% to 95% of which are singletons. Clones ranked in the top ten supply around 5.7% of the sample.

From a lookup of the germline V gene (reference sequence), CDR1 and CDR2 are PRHDT and FYEKMQ. For this chain, trimming is 5 bases at the V end and 4 bases at the J end, and the number of junction bases without a gene match is 14. Counted from cysteine to phenylalanine, this CDR3 has 17 amino acids. The read is trimmed to its CDR3 DNA, 51 bases read in frame from base 1. This TCR came from a man between 65 and 85 years old with acute or convalescent COVID-19. The sample was peripheral blood. The chain joins TRBV13 to TRBJ2-7; TRBD2 agrees with 10 junctional bases. The DNA sequence is TGTGCCAGCAGCCCTTCCTCTAGCGGGAGAAAGGAGTACGAGCAGTACTTC. Translated, it gives CASSPSSSGRKEYEQYF.